Shown below are 9 T cell receptor beta chains from a single sample sequenced in a study of T cells in Graves' hyperthyroidism and ophthalmopathy. The TCR beta CDR3 regions underwent amplification using RNA transcripts as the source. The TCR CDR3 was amplified in a first-round RT-PCR using the HTBI primer set. TCRdb called the multiplex PCR reads again in MiXCR, with one record for every CDR3 protein. The sample records about 590,000 distinct CDR3 sequences, 15% to 18% being singletons. Material: blood. All receptors derive from a woman aged 25 to 39 with Graves' hyperthyroidism.

This clonotype was observed a single time. This sequence joins TRBV4-2 and TRBJ2-2, with a tentative D call TRBD1 (5 bases). CDR1 and CDR2 (germline): LGHNA, YNFKEQ. This CDR3 has 18 residues. Trimming removed 1 base at V and 0 bases at J, with 15 bases between. CDR3 protein: CASSQVASVGANTGELFF. The CDR3 DNA is TGTGCCAGCAGCCAAGTCGCTTCCGTAGGGGCGAACACCGGGGAGCTGTTTTTT.

J is TRBJ1-3 and V is TRBV13, with TRBD1 matching 7 bases. There are 20 residues in the CDR3. Trimming at V came to 5 bases and at J to 5 bases, leaving 24 bases not matched to a gene. Germline CDR1 is PRHDT and CDR2 is FYEKMQ (reference sequence). CDR3 nucleotide sequence: TGTGCCAGCAGCCCCCCCGGGACAGAAAACCTATTCCTCCGGAGAAACACCATATATTTT. Translation: CASSPPGTENLFLRRNTIYF.

Ten or more counts support this clonotype. The J gene is TRBJ1-1, the V gene TRBV2; D possibly corresponds to TRBD1 (6 bases). Trimming shortened V by 8 bases and J by 4 bases, and 17 bases separated the two germline ends. Germline-derived CDR1 and CDR2 are SNHLY and FYNNEI. The CDR3 is made up of 14 amino acids. The CDR3 sequence: CASPGAGVATEAFF. CDR3 DNA sequence: TGTGCCAGCCCAGGGGCAGGGGTGGCCACTGAAGCTTTCTTT.

This clonotype has ten or more counts. The CDR3 coding sequence is TGTGCCAGCAGTCCCCCCCTAACTCCGGCGGATACGCAGTATTTT. Protein sequence: CASSPPLTPADTQYF. This chain joins TRBV28 and TRBJ2-3; no definite D call. Germline V gives CDR1 MDHEN, CDR2 SYDVKM. Trimming shortened V by 5 bases and J by 6 bases, and 18 bases separated the two germline ends. The CDR3 sequence is 15 residues long. Based on the CDR3 plus reference TRBV28 and TRBJ2-3, the full variable domain is DVKVTQSSRYLVKRTGEKVFLECVQDMDHENMFWYRQDPGLGLRLIYFSYDVKMKEKGDIPEGYSVSREKKERFSLILESASTNQTSMYLCASSPPLTPADTQYFGPGTRLTVL.

The J gene is TRBJ1-1, the V gene TRBV18; no reliable D call. Per the germline V gene, CDR1 is KGHSH and CDR2 is LQKENI. CDR3 length equals 12 residues. V dropped 1 base and J dropped 5 bases, with 5 bases sitting between them. CDR3 protein: CASSPRRTEAFF. CDR3 sequence (DNA): TGTGCCAGCTCACCACGGCGGACTGAAGCTTTCTTT.

This clonotype has ten or more counts. The chain has TRBV5-1 and TRBJ2-7; 9 nucleotides match TRBD1. From germline, CDR1 is SGHRS and CDR2 YFSETQ. The CDR3 covers 15 residues. Germline trimming cut 6 bases from V and 1 base from J; bases unmatched to any gene: 8. DNA of the CDR3: TGCGCCAGCACCTGGCTGGGACAGGGTTCCTACGAGCAGTACTTC. This encodes CASTWLGQGSYEQYF.

In this sample, this clonotype turned up a few times. This CDR3 reads CASTHPGLNNYGYTF. The DNA of the CDR3 is TGTGCCAGCACTCATCCGGGACTGAATAACTATGGCTACACCTTC. V and J are TRBV5-5 and TRBJ1-2; a possible D gene is TRBD1 (5 bases). Trimming took off 6 bases at V and 1 base at J, with 16 bases between the two ends. Per germline, CDR1 SGHKS and CDR2 YYEKEE (reference sequence). The CDR3 sequence is 15 residues long.

The V and J genes are TRBV28 and TRBJ1-2; D possibly corresponds to TRBD1 (6 bases). Germline values: CDR1 MDHEN, CDR2 SYDVKM. This CDR3 spans 12 amino acids. V dropped 10 bases and J dropped 4 bases, with 13 bases sitting between them. The CDR3 DNA reads TGTGCCACCAGAGGGACAACCTATGGCTACACCTTC. This codes for CATRGTTYGYTF.

The rearrangement uses TRBV29-1 and TRBJ2-3, with 10 bases that match TRBD2. V lost 3 bases to trimming and J lost 7 bases; unmatched junction nucleotides: 7. The CDR3 is 14 residues long. The germline gives CDR1 SQVTM, CDR2 ANQGSEA. The DNA of the CDR3 is TGCAGCGTTGAGGCTAGCGGGAGCACTTATACGCAGTATTTT. Its translation: CSVEASGSTYTQYF.